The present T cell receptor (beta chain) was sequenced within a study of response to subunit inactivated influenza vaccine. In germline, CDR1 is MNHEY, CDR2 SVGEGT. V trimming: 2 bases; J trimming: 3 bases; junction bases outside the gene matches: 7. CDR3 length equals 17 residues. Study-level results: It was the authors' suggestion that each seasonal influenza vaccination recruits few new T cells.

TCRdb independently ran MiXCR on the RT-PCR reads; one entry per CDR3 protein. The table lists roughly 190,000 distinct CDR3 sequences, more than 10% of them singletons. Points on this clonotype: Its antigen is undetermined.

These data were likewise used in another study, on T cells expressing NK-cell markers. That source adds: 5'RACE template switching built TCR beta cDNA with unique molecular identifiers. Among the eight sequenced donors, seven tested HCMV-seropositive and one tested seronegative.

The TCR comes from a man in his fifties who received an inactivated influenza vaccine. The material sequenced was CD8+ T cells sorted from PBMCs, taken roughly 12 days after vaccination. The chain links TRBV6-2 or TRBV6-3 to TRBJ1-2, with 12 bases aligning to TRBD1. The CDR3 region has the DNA TGTGCCAGCAGTTACGCAGGGACAGGGGGCGAGGACTATGGCTACACCTTC. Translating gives CASSYAGTGGEDYGYTF.